The clone carrying this T cell receptor beta chain was observed at least ten times. Its antigen is as yet unknown. The sample belongs to a study of cytomegalovirus exposure and HLA in healthy donors. Study-wide results and limits: Reports credit the classifier with highly specific, highly sensitive diagnosis of cytomegalovirus status.

The V and J ends lost 4 bases and 3 bases respectively, with 10 bases between them. The CDR3 is made up of 14 amino acids. CDR1 and CDR2 from the germline V gene are MRHNA and SNTAGT. Profiled with immunoSEQ multiplex PCR; TCRdb holds only in-frame clones, not every one. Of 120,000 to 150,000 clones in the sample, just over 85% were seen once. The V gene is TRBV6-4, the J gene TRBJ1-5, with no clear D. Specimen: PBMCs. This TCR came from a woman younger than 35 in good health and CMV-seropositive. The CDR3 nucleotides read TGTGCCAGCAGTGGGCGGAGGATCAATCAGCCCCAGCATTTT. Its protein product is CASSGRRINQPQHF.